These 6 T cell receptor beta chains originate from one sample sequenced in a study of cytomegalovirus exposure and HLA in healthy donors. PCR employed 60 Vbeta and 13 Jbeta primers. Clones were read by immunoSEQ multiplex PCR, and TCRdb kept only the in-frame ones, dropping some. This sample has roughly 180,000 clones, with about 80% found just once. The material sequenced was PBMCs. The receptors were gathered from a woman aged 55-75 years in good health and CMV-seropositive.

V and J are TRBV28 and TRBJ2-2; 7 bases agree with TRBD1. V trimming: 6 bases; J trimming: 6 bases; junction bases outside the gene matches: 4. CDR3 size: 13 residues. Germline V gene lookup returns CDR1 MDHEN and CDR2 SYDVKM. CDR3 sequence reads: CASSPGQPGELFF. The DNA for the CDR3 is TGTGCCAGCAGCCCGGGACAGCCCGGGGAGCTGTTTTTT.

This clone came up a few times. DNA of the CDR3: TGTGCCACCAGCAGAGTAAGGGGGGGCACAAACACCGGGGAGCTGTTTTTT. As protein: CATSRVRGGTNTGELFF. The rearrangement links TRBV15 to TRBJ2-2; possibly TRBD2 for D (7 bases). Trimming left V 1 base short and J 2 bases short, with 14 bases between. Germline V gene sequence: CDR1 LNHNV, CDR2 YYDKDF (reference sequence). The CDR3 runs 17 residues.

The chain joins TRBV7-2 to TRBJ2-7; D uncertain. CDR1 and CDR2 (germline): SGHTA, FQGNSA. The CDR3 has 12 residues. Trimming removed 5 bases from V and 1 base from J, with 6 bases in between. This CDR3 is CASSPLSYEQYF. In DNA form, the CDR3 reads TGTGCCAGCAGCCCCCTTTCCTACGAGCAGTACTTC.

Note on this clone: The junction departs from germline at one end; a sequencing error may be responsible. Other DNA sequences within the sample encode an identical CDR3. The rearrangement uses TRBV9 and TRBJ1-1; tentatively, D is TRBD1 (5 bases). The CDR3 length is 15 residues. Germline assignment: CDR1 SGDLS and CDR2 YYNGEE. The CDR3 DNA follows: TGTGCCAGCAGCGTAGGCCCGACAGAGAACACTGAAGCCTTCTTT. Amino acids: CASSVGPTENTEAFF.

The chain carries TRBV11-2 and TRBJ2-1, with 9 positions matching TRBD1. The junction had 3 bases not matched to a gene; V was cut back by 1 base and J by 8 bases. This CDR3 spans 14 amino acids. Germline V CDR1 and CDR2: SGHAT, FQNNGV. CDR3 DNA: TGTGCCAGCAGCTTAGGGACAGGGGTGGATGAGCAGTTCTTC. This gives the protein CASSLGTGVDEQFF.

The J gene is TRBJ1-2, the V gene TRBV20-1; no definite D call. Per germline, CDR1 DFQATT and CDR2 SNEGSKA (reference sequence). This CDR3 spans 11 amino acids. Trimming left V 4 bases short and J 4 bases short, with 7 bases between. CDR3 residues: CSATSGYGYTF. DNA for the CDR3: TGCAGTGCTACCAGCGGCTATGGCTACACCTTC.